Listed here are 7 T cell receptor beta chains from one sample, sequenced in a study of T cells in Graves' hyperthyroidism and ophthalmopathy. RNA transcripts provided the source from which TCR beta CDR3 regions were amplified. Carried out on the TCR CDR3, a first-round RT-PCR used the HTBI primer set. MiXCR, applied by TCRdb to the multiplex PCR reads, yields one record per CDR3 protein. The sample records approximately 100,000 distinct CDR3 sequences, around 50% being singletons. What was sequenced was blood. Every receptor here comes from a middle-aged man with Graves' hyperthyroidism.

The J gene is TRBJ2-7, the V gene TRBV5-4; D is uncertain. CDR1 and CDR2 from the germline V gene are SGHNT and YYREEE (reference sequence). The germline V and J ends were trimmed by 3 bases and 3 bases, with 10 bases remaining between them. The CDR3 has 13 amino acids. The CDR3 DNA reads as TGTGCCAGCAGCTCCGACACCTTCTACGAGCAGTACTTC. This sequence encodes CASSSDTFYEQYF.

Worth noting for this clonotype: Relative to the germline gene, one junction end is altered; a read error may explain this. CDR3 nucleotides: TGTGCCAGCAGCTTTATGACTAGCGGGGGGACCCACCGGGGAGCTGTTTTT. Its protein is CASSFMTSGGTHRGAVF. The rearrangement uses TRBV7-8 and TRBJ2-2; 13 positions agree with TRBD2. Germline V gene data show CDR1 as SGHVS and CDR2 as FQNEAQ. The CDR3 consists of 17 residues. Complete variable domain (other parts from reference TRBV7-8 and TRBJ2-2): GAGVSQSPRYKVAKRGQDVALRCDPISGHVSLFWYQQALGQGPEFLTYFQNEAQLDKSGLPSDRFFAERPEGSVSTLKIQRTQQEDSAVYLCASSFMTSGGTHRGAVFGEGSRLTVL.

This clonotype was recorded at least ten times. This chain connects TRBV11-2 to TRBJ1-1; the D is unclear. Germline V gives CDR1 SGHAT, CDR2 FQNNGV. V lost 1 base to trimming and J lost 9 bases, with 9 bases between them. The CDR3 covers 12 residues. CDR3 DNA: TGTGCCAGCAGCTTAGGGGATCGTAAAGCTTTCTTT. Its protein is CASSLGDRKAFF.

This chain uses TRBV19 with TRBJ1-6, with D possibly TRBD1 on 5 matching bases. CDR1 is LNHDA, CDR2 SQIVND, per germline (reference sequence). With 11 bases removed from V and 7 bases from J, the gap between germline ends came to 21 bases. The CDR3 length is 15 residues. The CDR3 loop is CAWRGEQGSNSPLHF. DNA for the CDR3: TGTGCCTGGAGGGGTGAGCAGGGATCGAATTCACCCCTCCACTTT.

This clonotype was picked up a small number of times. A read error may be the cause here, since a much bigger clone is one base away. This is likely a read error, given that the CDR3 carries no conserved phenylalanine or tryptophan at its end. This chain uses TRBV7-6 with TRBJ1-2, with 7 bases lining up with TRBD1. The ends lost 2 bases at V and 6 bases at J; junction bases unmatched: 12. This CDR3 contains 16 residues. CDR1 is SGHVS, CDR2 FNYEAQ, per germline. The CDR3 sequence: CASSLQELQGLDGYTS. Here the CDR3 DNA reads TGTGCCAGCAGCTTACAGGAGCTACAGGGGTTGGATGGCTACACCTCC.

At least ten counts were recorded for this clonotype. This sequence joins TRBV20-1 and TRBJ2-7; TRBD2 might be the D (7 bases). There are 15 residues in the CDR3. Trimming pared 0 bases from V and 3 bases from J, leaving 15 bases between. The germline CDR1 and CDR2 sequences are DFQATT and SNEGSKA (reference sequence). The CDR3 bases are TGCAGTGCTAGAGATTGGGGGGGGGCTAACTACGAGCAGTACTTC. It yields the protein CSARDWGGANYEQYF.

V gene TRBV20-1 combines with J gene TRBJ2-7; 12 bases match TRBD1. Trimming took 3 bases from V and 7 from J; bases not matched to a gene: 7. The CDR3 length is 14 residues. Per germline, CDR1 DFQATT and CDR2 SNEGSKA (reference sequence). The CDR3, as DNA: TGCAGTGCTAGGCCGGGACAGGGGGCATGGGAGCAGTACTTC. Translated, it gives CSARPGQGAWEQYF.